This TCR beta chain came from a study of radiotherapy plus CTLA-4 blockade in lung cancer. About the study: Across the patients, objective responses occurred in about 19%, and disease control in under 40%.

Focal radiation was given together with CTLA-4 blockade (ipilimumab) to patients with chemo-refractory metastatic non-small-cell lung cancer. Broader study findings: Clones derived from tumor TCRs expanded in blood after radiotherapy plus ipilimumab. Reports identified early blood T cell clone dynamics, with interferon-beta, as the best response predictor.

Profiling relied on immunoSEQ multiplex PCR, and the TCRdb table lists in-frame clones only, not all of them. The table has about 77,000 clones, roughly four fifths seen once. A note on this clone: The target antigen is unknown.

This sequence was found in a human donor with non-small cell lung cancer whose response to radiotherapy plus ipilimumab could not be evaluated. Source: peripheral blood, taken from a patient treated with radiotherapy plus ipilimumab.

The CDR3 sequence: CASSLDSSGTGELFF. The DNA of the CDR3 is TGTGCCAGCAGTTTAGACAGTTCGGGCACCGGGGAGCTGTTTTTT. V is TRBV27 and J is TRBJ2-2; possibly TRBD1 for D (5 bases). The CDR3 has 15 amino acids. V was cut by 2 bases and J by 4 bases, with 11 bases left in between. CDR1 and CDR2 (germline): MNHEY, SMNVEV (reference sequence).